A single sample gave rise to the 26 T cell receptor beta chains below, sequenced in a study of cytomegalovirus exposure and HLA in healthy donors. A multiplex PCR was run with 60 Vbeta primers and 13 Jbeta primers. The table came from immunoSEQ multiplex PCR; TCRdb's copy has only in-frame clones and leaves some out. The sample carries roughly 120,000 clones, roughly four fifths recorded once. Material: PBMCs. These receptors were taken from a woman younger than 45 in good health and CMV-seronegative.

This clone was found once. The chain links TRBV4-3 to TRBJ2-7, with 8 nucleotides matching TRBD1. Germline CDR1 LGHNA, CDR2 YSLEER. The V segment lost 0 bases and the J segment 3 bases; nucleotides outside the gene matches: 7. The CDR3 is 16 amino acids. CDR3 region: CASSQETGTGSYEQYF. Here the CDR3 DNA reads TGCGCCAGCAGCCAAGAAACCGGGACAGGCAGCTACGAGCAGTACTTC.

The genes are TRBV9 and TRBJ2-5; 14 bases line up with TRBD2. J was trimmed by 5 bases and V by 3 bases; bases with no gene match: 9. The CDR3 consists of 17 residues. Germline V gene lookup returns CDR1 SGDLS and CDR2 YYNGEE. CDR3 sequence: CASSGGLAGALGETQYF. The DNA for the CDR3 is TGTGCCAGCAGCGGGGGACTAGCGGGGGCCCTGGGCGAGACCCAGTACTTC.

The chain carries TRBV7-8 and TRBJ1-2; a possible D gene is TRBD1 (5 bases). Germline CDR1 is SGHVS and CDR2 is FQNEAQ. Trimming removed 5 bases from V and 4 bases from J, with 14 bases in between. This CDR3 comprises 14 residues. CDR3 in amino acids: CASSMAGGSYGYTF. CDR3 sequence (DNA): TGTGCCAGCAGCATGGCGGGGGGTAGCTATGGCTACACCTTC.

V usage is TRBV15 and J usage is TRBJ1-6, with no clear D. The germline V gene has CDR1 LNHNV and CDR2 YYDKDF (reference sequence). CDR3 length: 15 amino acids. V gave up 2 bases and J gave up 5 bases, with 10 bases separating them. CDR3: CATSRPAANNSPLHF. Written as DNA, the CDR3 is TGTGCCACCAGCAGACCCGCGGCCAATAATTCACCCCTCCACTTT.

This clone was observed a handful of times. J is TRBJ1-6 and V is TRBV6-1; no reliable D call. V was trimmed by 3 bases and J by 9 bases, leaving 15 bases between them. Germline V gene data show CDR1 as MNHNS and CDR2 as SASEGT. There are 15 residues in the CDR3. The DNA for the CDR3 is TGTGCCAGCAGTGACCTAACCTCGGGGATTTCACCCCTCCACTTT. The encoded protein is CASSDLTSGISPLHF.

This clone occurred a few times. The chain employs TRBV27 and TRBJ2-5; a weak D match, TRBD2 (5 bases). Trimming took off 4 bases at V and 5 bases at J, with 14 bases between the two ends. This CDR3 is 14 amino acids long. Germline V lookup: CDR1 MNHEY, CDR2 SMNVEV (reference sequence). The CDR3 DNA reads TGTGCCAGCAGTTCGTCCACGGGGTGGGAGACCCAGTACTTC. Protein product: CASSSSTGWETQYF.

CDR3 nucleotides: TGTGCCACCTCCGGGACTAGCGGGAGTAGGGGGGAGACCCAGTACTTC. This codes for CATSGTSGSRGETQYF. This chain connects TRBV28 to TRBJ2-5; 14 bases match TRBD2. With 10 bases clipped from V and 5 bases from J, the junction kept 12 bases outside the gene matches. CDR1 and CDR2 (germline): MDHEN, SYDVKM. The CDR3 loop spans 16 amino acids.

This sequence joins TRBV15 and TRBJ2-5, with 15 bases fitting TRBD2. J was trimmed by 1 base and V by 0 bases; bases with no gene match: 9. The CDR3 covers 20 residues. The germline gives CDR1 LNHNV, CDR2 YYDKDF (reference sequence). CDR3 sequence (DNA): TGTGCCACCAGCAGAGATCTCCGGACTAGCGGGAGGGCCATCCAAGAGACCCAGTACTTC. It specifies CATSRDLRTSGRAIQETQYF.

This chain uses TRBV21-1 with TRBJ1-2; TRBD1 is the table's D call, not checked against the DNA. TRBV21-1 is labeled a pseudogene. The length of the CDR3 is 16 residues. As DNA, the CDR3 is TGTGCCAGCAGCAAAATACACAGGGCCTCCGGGGATGGCTACACCTTC. Protein sequence: CASSKIHRASGDGYTF.

This clone was counted once. The V gene is TRBV6-4, the J gene TRBJ2-3; the match to TRBD2 covers 8 bases. The J segment lost 6 bases and the V segment lost 4 bases, leaving 3 bases of the junction unmatched. The V gene's germline CDR1 is MRHNA and CDR2 SNTAGT. The CDR3 covers 13 residues. CDR3 bases: TGTGCCAGCAGTGGTAAGCGGGGGGATACGCAGTATTTT. Its protein is CASSGKRGDTQYF.

This sequence joins TRBV4-3 and TRBJ2-1; 7 bases match TRBD2. Germline CDR1 and CDR2: LGHNA and YSLEER. The CDR3 is 14 residues long. J gave up 12 bases and V 1 base, and 9 bases lay outside the gene matches. The CDR3 region is CASSQALAAQRQFF. DNA for the CDR3: TGCGCCAGCAGCCAAGCGCTAGCGGCCCAGCGGCAGTTCTTC.

The genes are TRBV10-3 and TRBJ2-3, with D perhaps matching TRBD2 (6 bases). The CDR3 loop spans 15 amino acids. Trimming cost V 3 bases and J 0 bases, with 10 bases left between them. Germline V gene sequence: CDR1 ENHRY, CDR2 SYGVKD. The CDR3 DNA reads TGTGCCATCAGTGACGGGGGAGTAAGCACAGATACGCAGTATTTT. Protein sequence: CAISDGGVSTDTQYF.

The chain joins TRBV28 to TRBJ2-1; 7 positions match TRBD2. V lost 6 bases, J lost 4 bases, and 6 bases stayed unmatched. The CDR3 extends over 14 amino acids. Germline V gene sequence: CDR1 MDHEN, CDR2 SYDVKM. Written as DNA, the CDR3 is TGTGCCAGCAGGGGGCTAGCGGTTTACAATGAGCAGTTCTTC. Protein product: CASRGLAVYNEQFF.

This sequence joins TRBV5-1 and TRBJ2-2; the match to TRBD2 covers 8 bases. V trimming: 5 bases; J trimming: 1 base; junction bases outside the gene matches: 4. This CDR3 spans 15 amino acids. Germline V gene sequence: CDR1 SGHRS, CDR2 YFSETQ. CDR3 coding DNA: TGCGCCAGCAGAGGTAGCGGGAAGAACACCGGGGAGCTGTTTTTT. Translated: CASRGSGKNTGELFF.

This clone was counted a single time. J is TRBJ1-4 and V is TRBV4-3; TRBD1 aligns across 9 bases. CDR1 and CDR2 (germline): LGHNA, YSLEER. The CDR3 has 19 residues. V was clipped by 1 base and J by 6 bases; unmatched bases: 15. CDR3 sequence (DNA): TGCGCCAGCAGCCAAGGGACCGGGACAGGGACCCACGGAGATGAAAAACTGTTTTTT. This encodes CASSQGTGTGTHGDEKLFF.

The chain employs TRBV28 and TRBJ2-1; 8 positions agree with TRBD2. The CDR3 contains 16 residues. The germline CDR1 and CDR2 sequences are MDHEN and SYDVKM. With 5 bases clipped from V and 5 bases from J, the junction kept 11 bases outside the gene matches. CDR3 protein: CASSPRSGSFDNEQFF. The DNA of the CDR3 is TGTGCCAGCAGTCCTAGAAGCGGGAGTTTCGACAATGAGCAGTTCTTC.

Remarks on this clone: Germline and junction disagree at one end, which may indicate a read error. The chain joins TRBV7-7 to TRBJ2-5; 12 bases line up with TRBD2. Per germline, CDR1 SSHAT and CDR2 FNYEAQ (reference sequence). The length of the CDR3 is 15 residues. The CDR3: CASSPTSGSLETQYF. The CDR3 region has the DNA TGTGCTAGCAGTCCGACTAGCGGGAGTCTCGAGACCCAGTACTTC.

J is TRBJ1-1 and V is TRBV6-5, with 8 bases identical to TRBD1. Unmatched junction bases numbered 13, after V lost 7 bases and J lost 6 bases. The CDR3 consists of 15 residues. CDR1 and CDR2 from the germline V gene are MNHEY and SVGAGI. The CDR3 DNA reads as TGTGCCAGCACCAAGGCCGGGACAGGAGGATCTGAAGCTTTCTTT. Amino acids: CASTKAGTGGSEAFF.

This clone has just a few counts. The rearrangement joins TRBV9 to TRBJ1-4; no clear D. Germline CDR1 SGDLS, CDR2 YYNGEE. The CDR3 spans 15 residues. V was shortened by 4 bases and J by 5 bases, with 15 bases between the two germline ends. The CDR3 region has the DNA TGTGCCAGCAGCCCAAGCGGGCAGCCCAATGAAAAACTGTTTTTT. Translating it yields CASSPSGQPNEKLFF.

This CDR3 reads CTSVPPTDNEQFF. CDR3 sequence (DNA): TGCACCAGCGTTCCCCCCACTGACAATGAGCAGTTCTTC. The chain has TRBV1 and TRBJ2-1; no DNA check was done on the table's D call, TRBD2. TRBV1 is listed as a pseudogene. CDR3 length equals 13 residues.

CDR3 bases: TGTGCCAGCAGCTCCGGGACAGGCAATTCACCCCTCCACTTT. It translates to CASSSGTGNSPLHF. The rearrangement uses TRBV7-9 and TRBJ1-6, with TRBD1 identical over 8 bases. The V gene end was trimmed by 4 bases and the J gene end by 7 bases; junction bases not matched to a gene: 3. The CDR3 length is 14 residues. Germline V gives CDR1 SEHNR, CDR2 FQNEAQ (reference sequence).

The genes are TRBV28 and TRBJ1-6, with D possibly TRBD1 on 5 matching bases. CDR1 and CDR2 (germline): MDHEN, SYDVKM. This CDR3 region has 15 residues. Trimming removed 9 bases from V and 7 bases from J, with 19 bases in between. CDR3 in DNA: TGTGCCAGTCTCGATAGGGGTCGGACCAATTCACCCCTCCACTTT. Amino acid sequence: CASLDRGRTNSPLHF.

The chain uses TRBV7-8 and TRBJ2-3, with 7 bases fitting TRBD1. Germline assignment: CDR1 SGHVS and CDR2 FQNEAQ. The CDR3 is 16 amino acids. The junction had 8 bases not matched to a gene; V was cut back by 5 bases and J by 0 bases. CDR3 sequence: CASSIRQGASTDTQYF. The DNA for the CDR3 is TGTGCCAGCAGCATAAGACAGGGAGCTAGCACAGATACGCAGTATTTT.

This clone has more than one count but fewer than ten. The V call is TRBV5-4, the J call TRBJ1-6; TRBD1 might be the D (5 bases). CDR1 SGHNT and CDR2 YYREEE come from the germline V gene (reference sequence). The CDR3 sequence is 15 residues long. V lost 4 bases and J 7 bases, leaving 15 bases between the germline ends. The CDR3 sequence is CASSTLLEGNSPLHF. The DNA of the CDR3 is TGTGCCAGCAGCACCCTTTTGGAGGGGAATTCACCCCTCCACTTT.

The rearrangement uses TRBV5-1 and TRBJ2-7; 10 positions agree with TRBD1. The CDR3 runs to 14 residues. Germline CDR1 and CDR2: SGHRS and YFSETQ. The V gene end was trimmed by 4 bases and the J gene end by 2 bases; junction bases not matched to a gene: 3. CDR3 residues: CASSQGQGTYEQYF. The CDR3 DNA sequence: TGCGCCAGCAGCCAGGGACAGGGGACCTACGAGCAGTACTTC.

This clone was seen a few times. The genes are TRBV2 and TRBJ1-1; D is unresolved. Germline assignment: CDR1 SNHLY and CDR2 FYNNEI. Trimming cost V 4 bases and J 1 base, with 13 bases left between them. This CDR3 contains 15 residues. The CDR3 region is CASSAGDYTNTEAFF. Written as DNA, the CDR3 is TGTGCCAGCAGTGCGGGAGATTACACGAACACTGAAGCTTTCTTT.